A selection of T cell receptor beta chains follows, all from one sample in a study of T cell changes during pregnancy in multiple sclerosis. Clones were read by immunoSEQ multiplex PCR, and TCRdb kept only the in-frame ones, dropping some. Of 25,000 to 35,000 clones in the sample, about 92% were seen once. This material consisted of CD8+ T cells from peripheral blood mononuclear cells, taken in the first trimester of pregnancy. Receptors were obtained from a female donor with multiple sclerosis, enrolled in a pregnancy study. CDR3s include the opening cysteine and the closing phenylalanine or tryptophan. The order of the fields is clone size, V gene, D gene, J gene, CDR3 DNA, CDR3 protein. The D gene is left open where the match is weak. Where a row states a size, it is once, few, many or the class of an expanded clone; other rows omit it.

size: -; V: TRBV9; D: TRBD2; J: TRBJ2-7; DNA: TGTGCCAGCAGCGGTAGCGGGCTCTCCTACGAGCAGTACTTC; CDR3: CASSGSGLSYEQYF
size: -; V: TRBV6-5; D: -; J: TRBJ1-1; DNA: TGTGCCAGCAGTTACGGGGCCTCAGACACTGAAGCTTTCTTT; CDR3: CASSYGASDTEAFF
size: -; V: TRBV28; D: -; J: TRBJ1-5; DNA: TGTGCCAGCAGTTTCGAGCCGGTCGAACCCCAGCATTTT; CDR3: CASSFEPVEPQHF
size: -; V: TRBV19; D: -; J: TRBJ1-3; DNA: TGTGCCAGTAGTCTTCGGACAGATTTGGCAACTGGAAACACCATATATTTT; CDR3: CASSLRTDLATGNTIYF
size: -; V: TRBV10-3; D: TRBD2; J: TRBJ2-3; DNA: TGTGCCATCAGTGGACTAGCGGGAGGTCAGGCCGGCACAGATACGCAGTATTTT; CDR3: CAISGLAGGQAGTDTQYF
size: -; V: TRBV9; D: -; J: TRBJ2-2; DNA: TGTGCCAGCAGCCCAGCTTTCGGCAGGGCCTACACCGGGGAGCTGTTTTTT; CDR3: CASSPAFGRAYTGELFF
size: -; V: TRBV11-2; D: -; J: TRBJ2-7; DNA: TGTGCCAGCAGCTTTACACAGGACTACGAGCAGTACTTC; CDR3: CASSFTQDYEQYF
size: -; V: TRBV5-4; D: -; J: TRBJ1-2; DNA: TGTGCCAGCAGCTTCAGTGATAACTATGGCTACACCTTC; CDR3: CASSFSDNYGYTF
size: -; V: TRBV2; D: TRBD1; J: TRBJ1-2; DNA: TGTGCCAGCAGCTCGGACAGGGTAGGGTCCTATGGCTACACCTTC; CDR3: CASSSDRVGSYGYTF
size: once; V: TRBV11-2; D: TRBD2; J: TRBJ2-2; DNA: TGTGCCAGCAGCTTAGATGGGACTAGCGAGAACACCGGGGAGCTGTTTTTT; CDR3: CASSLDGTSENTGELFF
size: -; V: TRBV25-1; D: -; J: TRBJ1-1; DNA: TGTGCCAGCAGCGGACAGAACACTGAAGCTTTCTTT; CDR3: CASSGQNTEAFF
size: -; V: TRBV4-1; D: TRBD2; J: TRBJ2-7; DNA: TGCGCCAGCAGCCAGGGACTAGCGGGATACGAGCAGTACTTC; CDR3: CASSQGLAGYEQYF
size: -; V: TRBV2; D: -; J: TRBJ2-1; DNA: TGTGCCAGCAGTGTTCAGGGTGGGAACTCCTACAATGAGCAGTTCTTC; CDR3: CASSVQGGNSYNEQFF
size: -; V: TRBV4-1; D: TRBD2; J: TRBJ2-7; DNA: TGCGCCAGCAGCCATCGGGCGGGAGGGTCTGGCGAGCAGTACTTC; CDR3: CASSHRAGGSGEQYF
size: -; V: TRBV27; D: -; J: TRBJ2-7; DNA: TGTGCCAGCAGTTTTAGCCAGGGCTACGAGCAGTACTTC; CDR3: CASSFSQGYEQYF
size: -; V: TRBV5-6; D: -; J: TRBJ2-5; DNA: TGTGCCAGCAAGTCACTACCGGAGACCCAGTACTTC; CDR3: CASKSLPETQYF
size: -; V: TRBV5-1; D: TRBD2; J: TRBJ2-7; DNA: TGCGCCAGCAGCTCCGGGACTAGCGGGGTCCCCTACGAGCAGTACTTC; CDR3: CASSSGTSGVPYEQYF
size: -; V: TRBV7-7; D: -; J: TRBJ2-5; DNA: TGTGCTAGCAGCTTAGGACAGCGAGAGACCCAGTACTTC; CDR3: CASSLGQRETQYF
size: -; V: TRBV30; D: TRBD1; J: TRBJ1-1; DNA: TGTGCCTGGAGTCCCTCAGGACAGGGGAACGCTGAAGCTTTCTTT; CDR3: CAWSPSGQGNAEAFF
size: -; V: TRBV7-2; D: -; J: TRBJ2-3; DNA: TGTGCCAGCACCGAAGACAACACAGATACGCAGTATTTT; CDR3: CASTEDNTDTQYF
size: -; V: TRBV18; D: -; J: TRBJ2-4; DNA: TGTGCCAGCTCACCAGGTATAACGGACATTCAGTACTTC; CDR3: CASSPGITDIQYF
size: -; V: TRBV9; D: TRBD1; J: TRBJ2-7; DNA: TGTGCCAGCAGCGTAGAGCAGGGGGCCAACGAGCAGTACTTC; CDR3: CASSVEQGANEQYF
size: -; V: TRBV30; D: TRBD1; J: TRBJ2-5; DNA: TGTGCCTGGAGTGTTTTGGGACAGGGGTTATCAGAGACCCAGTACTTC; CDR3: CAWSVLGQGLSETQYF
size: -; V: TRBV5-1; D: -; J: TRBJ2-2; DNA: TGCGCCAGCAGCTTGGCCGGGAGCCTTAGTAGAGCGAACACCGGGGAGCTGTTTTTT; CDR3: CASSLAGSLSRANTGELFF
size: few; V: TRBV4-1; D: TRBD2; J: TRBJ2-2; DNA: TGCGCCAGCAGCCAAGTTGCTAGCGGGAGGTCGGACAACACCGGGGAGCTGTTTTTT; CDR3: CASSQVASGRSDNTGELFF
size: -; V: TRBV28; D: TRBD2; J: TRBJ2-1; DNA: TGTGCCAGCACCCTACCGGGAGGAAGCATGGCGTTCTTC; CDR3: CASTLPGGSMAFF
size: -; V: TRBV4-2; D: TRBD2; J: TRBJ2-7; DNA: TGTGCCAGCAGCAACCGACTAGCTGTACCCGAGCAGTACTTC; CDR3: CASSNRLAVPEQYF
size: -; V: TRBV6-5; D: -; J: TRBJ1-2; DNA: TGTGCCAGCAGTTACGCAGAAGAAAACCTCTTCGATGGCTACACCTTC; CDR3: CASSYAEENLFDGYTF
size: -; V: TRBV27; D: TRBD2; J: TRBJ2-1; DNA: TGTGCCAGCAGTTTAGCGGGAGGGCCGGGCAATGAGCAGTTCTTC; CDR3: CASSLAGGPGNEQFF
size: -; V: TRBV4-2; D: -; J: TRBJ1-1; DNA: TGTGCCAGCAGCCAAGGTACAGGGACTTTCTTT; CDR3: CASSQGTGTFF
size: -; V: TRBV19; D: TRBD2; J: TRBJ2-1; DNA: TGTGCCAGTAGGATAGCGGGAACCGCCTACAATGAGCAGTTCTTC; CDR3: CASRIAGTAYNEQFF
size: -; V: TRBV5-6; D: -; J: TRBJ2-1; DNA: TGTGCCAGCAGCTTGGCCCCCCTAGGTGAGCAGTTCTTC; CDR3: CASSLAPLGEQFF
size: -; V: TRBV15; D: -; J: TRBJ2-3; DNA: TGTGCCACCAGCAGAGGGCGGGGCCACAGCACAGATACGCAGTATTTT; CDR3: CATSRGRGHSTDTQYF
size: -; V: TRBV11-3; D: -; J: TRBJ2-3; DNA: TGTGCCAGCAGCCCCAGGGGATCTGCGGGTACGCAGTATTTT; CDR3: CASSPRGSAGTQYF
size: once; V: TRBV27; D: TRBD1; J: TRBJ2-1; DNA: TGTGCCAGCAGTTTCCAGGGGGCGTACAATGAGCAGTTCTTC; CDR3: CASSFQGAYNEQFF
size: few; V: TRBV30; D: TRBD1; J: TRBJ2-2; DNA: TGTGCCTGGGGGTGGGGACAGGTCTTCACCGGGGAGCTGTTTTTT; CDR3: CAWGWGQVFTGELFF
size: once; V: TRBV19; D: -; J: TRBJ2-1; DNA: TGTGCCAGTAGTATCACCCTATTCACCTACAATGAGCAGTTCTTC; CDR3: CASSITLFTYNEQFF
size: -; V: TRBV7-2; D: TRBD2; J: TRBJ2-1; DNA: TGTGCCAGCAGCTCCCTAAGAGCGGGAGCTCACAATGAGCAGTTCTTC; CDR3: CASSSLRAGAHNEQFF
size: -; V: TRBV28; D: -; J: TRBJ2-7; DNA: TGTGCCAGCAGTTTAGTTGGCGGTTCATTAGTCTACGAGCAGTACTTC; CDR3: CASSLVGGSLVYEQYF
size: -; V: TRBV19; D: TRBD1; J: TRBJ1-5; DNA: TGTGCCAGTAGTATCCTCAGGGGGAGCAATCAGCCCCAGCATTTT; CDR3: CASSILRGSNQPQHF
size: -; V: TRBV27; D: TRBD1; J: TRBJ2-7; DNA: TGTGCCAGCAGTTTCGGAGGACAGGACTACGAGCAGTACTTC; CDR3: CASSFGGQDYEQYF
size: -; V: TRBV29-1; D: TRBD2; J: TRBJ2-5; DNA: TGCAGCGTTGAATCGGCCGGGGGGTCGGAGACCCAGTACTTC; CDR3: CSVESAGGSETQYF
size: -; V: TRBV7-6; D: TRBD2; J: TRBJ2-1; DNA: TGTGCCAGCAGCTTGGGGCTAGCGGGCCTCAATGAGCAGTTCTTC; CDR3: CASSLGLAGLNEQFF
size: -; V: TRBV28; D: -; J: TRBJ2-7; DNA: TGTGCCAGCACCAACTGGTCCTTGGAGCAGTACTTC; CDR3: CASTNWSLEQYF
size: -; V: TRBV28; D: TRBD1; J: TRBJ2-7; DNA: TGTGCCAGCAGCCGGGACGGGACAGGGAACTACGAGCAGTACTTC; CDR3: CASSRDGTGNYEQYF
size: -; V: TRBV4-2; D: TRBD1; J: TRBJ2-7; DNA: TGTGCCAGCAGCCAGGCAGGGGGCACGTACGAGCAGTACTTC; CDR3: CASSQAGGTYEQYF
size: -; V: TRBV2; D: TRBD1; J: TRBJ2-2; DNA: TGTGCCAGCAGTCCGGGACAGGGAAACACCGGGGAGCTGTTTTTT; CDR3: CASSPGQGNTGELFF
size: -; V: TRBV30; D: -; J: TRBJ1-1; DNA: TGTGCCTGGACAGACAGAATGAACACTGAAGCTTTCTTT; CDR3: CAWTDRMNTEAFF
size: -; V: TRBV5-6; D: TRBD2; J: TRBJ2-3; DNA: TGTGCCAGCAGTCTCATAGCGGGAGGGCTTACAGATACGCAGTATTTT; CDR3: CASSLIAGGLTDTQYF
size: -; V: TRBV5-5; D: -; J: TRBJ1-1; DNA: TGTGCCAGCAGCTTTAGTCAGGGCTCCACTGAAGCTTTCTTT; CDR3: CASSFSQGSTEAFF
size: few; V: TRBV11-1; D: TRBD2; J: TRBJ2-7; DNA: TGTGCCAGCAGCGCCCGGGGACTAGTAAACGAGCAGTACTTC; CDR3: CASSARGLVNEQYF
size: -; V: TRBV9; D: -; J: TRBJ2-4; DNA: TGTGCCAGCAGCGTAGAAGAGAGTAATAACATTCAGTACTTC; CDR3: CASSVEESNNIQYF
size: -; V: TRBV18; D: -; J: TRBJ2-5; DNA: TGTGCCAGCTCACCACTCTCTCACGGGCAAGAGACCCAGTACTTC; CDR3: CASSPLSHGQETQYF
size: -; V: TRBV2; D: -; J: TRBJ2-1; DNA: TGTGCCAGCATCCCAGCGGGCTACTACAATGAGCAGTTCTTC; CDR3: CASIPAGYYNEQFF
size: -; V: TRBV5-1; D: TRBD2; J: TRBJ2-1; DNA: TGCGCCAGCAGCACGGGACTAGCCGTAGACAATGAGCAGTTCTTC; CDR3: CASSTGLAVDNEQFF
size: -; V: TRBV5-1; D: -; J: TRBJ2-7; DNA: TGCGCCAGCAGCTTGGGCGGCTACGAGCAGTACTTC; CDR3: CASSLGGYEQYF
size: -; V: TRBV5-6; D: TRBD1; J: TRBJ1-4; DNA: TGTGCCAGCAGCTTGGCCTCAGGGGGCCCTAATGAAAAACTGTTTTTT; CDR3: CASSLASGGPNEKLFF
size: -; V: TRBV27; D: -; J: TRBJ1-1; DNA: TGTGCCAGCAGTTTAAACTCCGGTACGAACACTGAAGCTTTCTTT; CDR3: CASSLNSGTNTEAFF
size: -; V: TRBV7-6; D: TRBD2; J: TRBJ2-2; DNA: TGTGCCAGCAGCCTAAACGTACTAGCGGGAGAGGGCACCGGGGAGCTGTTTTTT; CDR3: CASSLNVLAGEGTGELFF
size: -; V: TRBV5-1; D: TRBD2; J: TRBJ2-1; DNA: TGCGCCAGCAGCTTGGGACTAGCGGGAGTCTCCTACAATGAGCAGTTCTTC; CDR3: CASSLGLAGVSYNEQFF